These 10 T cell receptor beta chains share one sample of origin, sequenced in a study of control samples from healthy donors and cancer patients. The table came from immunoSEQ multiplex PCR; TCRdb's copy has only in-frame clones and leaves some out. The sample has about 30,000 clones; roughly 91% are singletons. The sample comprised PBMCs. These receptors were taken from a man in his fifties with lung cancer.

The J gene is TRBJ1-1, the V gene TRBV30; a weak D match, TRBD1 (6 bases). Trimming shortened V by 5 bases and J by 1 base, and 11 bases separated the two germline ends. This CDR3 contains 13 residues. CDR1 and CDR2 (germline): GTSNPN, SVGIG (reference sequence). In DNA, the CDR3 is TGTGCCTGGCATAGGACAGCGAACACTGAAGCTTTCTTT. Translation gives CAWHRTANTEAFF.

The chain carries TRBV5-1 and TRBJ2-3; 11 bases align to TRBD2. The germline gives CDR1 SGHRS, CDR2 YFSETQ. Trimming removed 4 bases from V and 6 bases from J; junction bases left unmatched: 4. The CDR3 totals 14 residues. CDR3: CASSMTSGEDTQYF. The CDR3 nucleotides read TGCGCCAGCAGCATGACTAGCGGGGAGGATACGCAGTATTTT.

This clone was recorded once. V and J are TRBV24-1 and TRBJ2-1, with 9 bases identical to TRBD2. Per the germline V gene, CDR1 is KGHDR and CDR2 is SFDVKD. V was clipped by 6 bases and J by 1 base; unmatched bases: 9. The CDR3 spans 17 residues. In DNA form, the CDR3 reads TGTGCCACCAGTTCAAACCGCGGGGGGGCGTCCTACAATGAGCAGTTCTTC. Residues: CATSSNRGGASYNEQFF.

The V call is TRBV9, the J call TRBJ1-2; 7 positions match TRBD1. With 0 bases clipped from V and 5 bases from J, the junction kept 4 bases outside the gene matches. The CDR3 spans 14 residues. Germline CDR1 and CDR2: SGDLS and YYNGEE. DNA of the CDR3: TGTGCCAGCAGCGTAGGTGGGACAGCGTATGGCTACACCTTC. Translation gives CASSVGGTAYGYTF.

The CDR3 DNA sequence: TGTGCCAGCAGTTACCAGCACGGGGGCGGGCAGTTCTTC. Protein product: CASSYQHGGGQFF. V gene TRBV6-5 combines with J gene TRBJ2-1; D may correspond to TRBD1 or TRBD2 (6 bases each). Trimming pared 2 bases from V and 12 bases from J, leaving 14 bases between. This CDR3 contains 13 residues. Per germline, CDR1 MNHEY and CDR2 SVGAGI.

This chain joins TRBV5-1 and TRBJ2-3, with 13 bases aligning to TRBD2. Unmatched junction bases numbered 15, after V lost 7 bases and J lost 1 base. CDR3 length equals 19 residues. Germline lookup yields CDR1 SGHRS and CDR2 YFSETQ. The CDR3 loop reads CASRPSTSGGVWGTDTQYF. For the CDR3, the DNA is TGCGCCAGCCGACCATCCACTAGCGGGGGGGTTTGGGGCACAGATACGCAGTATTTT.

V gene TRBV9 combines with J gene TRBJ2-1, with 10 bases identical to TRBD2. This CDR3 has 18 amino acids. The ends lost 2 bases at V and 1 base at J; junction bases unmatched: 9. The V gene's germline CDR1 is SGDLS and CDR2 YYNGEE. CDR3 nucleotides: TGTGCCAGCAGCGTCGGTAGCGGGGGGTACGGTTCCTACAATGAGCAGTTCTTC. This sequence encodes CASSVGSGGYGSYNEQFF.

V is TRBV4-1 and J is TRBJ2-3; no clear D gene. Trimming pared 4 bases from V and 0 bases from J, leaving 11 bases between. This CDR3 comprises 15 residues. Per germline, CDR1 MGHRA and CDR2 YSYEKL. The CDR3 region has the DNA TGCGCCAGCAGCCGCCTTCAGGAAAGCACAGATACGCAGTATTTT. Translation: CASSRLQESTDTQYF.

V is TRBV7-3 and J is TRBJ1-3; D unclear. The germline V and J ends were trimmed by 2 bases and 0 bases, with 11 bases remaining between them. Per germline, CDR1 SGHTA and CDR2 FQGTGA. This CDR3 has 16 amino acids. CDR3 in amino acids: CASSLGGPSSGNTIYF. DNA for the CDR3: TGTGCCAGCAGCTTAGGCGGACCCAGCTCTGGAAACACCATATATTTT.

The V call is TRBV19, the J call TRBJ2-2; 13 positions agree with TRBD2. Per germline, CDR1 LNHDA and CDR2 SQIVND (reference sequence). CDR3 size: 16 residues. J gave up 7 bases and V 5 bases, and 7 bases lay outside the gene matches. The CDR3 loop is CASSPGLAGEGGELFF. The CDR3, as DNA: TGTGCCAGTAGTCCAGGACTAGCGGGGGAGGGCGGGGAGCTGTTTTTT.